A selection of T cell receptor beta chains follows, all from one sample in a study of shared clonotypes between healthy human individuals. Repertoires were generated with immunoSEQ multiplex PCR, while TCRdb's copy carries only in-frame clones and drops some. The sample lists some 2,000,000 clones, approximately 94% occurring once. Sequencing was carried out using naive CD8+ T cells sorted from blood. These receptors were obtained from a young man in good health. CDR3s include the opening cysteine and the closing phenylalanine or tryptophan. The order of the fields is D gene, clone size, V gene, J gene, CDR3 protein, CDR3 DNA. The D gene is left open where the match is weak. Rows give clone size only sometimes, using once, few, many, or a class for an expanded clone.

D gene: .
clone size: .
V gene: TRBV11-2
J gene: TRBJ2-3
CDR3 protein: CASSLEVYTQYF
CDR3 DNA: TGTGCCAGCAGCTTAGAGGTCTATACGCAGTATTTT

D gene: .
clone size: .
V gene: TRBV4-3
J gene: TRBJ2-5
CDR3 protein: CASSQDVEETQYF
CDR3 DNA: TGCGCCAGCAGCCAAGACGTGGAAGAGACCCAGTACTTC

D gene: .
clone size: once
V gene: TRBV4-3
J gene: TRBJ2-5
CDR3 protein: CASSQEVLGEAETQYF
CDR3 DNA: TGCGCCAGCAGCCAAGAAGTTCTCGGGGAGGCGGAGACCCAGTACTTC

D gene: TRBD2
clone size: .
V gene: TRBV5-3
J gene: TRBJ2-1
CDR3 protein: CARNAYPSGRSYNEQFF
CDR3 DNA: TGTGCCAGAAACGCTTACCCTAGCGGGAGATCCTACAATGAGCAGTTCTTC

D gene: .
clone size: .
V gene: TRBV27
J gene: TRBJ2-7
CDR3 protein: CASSQTGPYEQYF
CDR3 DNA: TGTGCCAGCAGTCAAACAGGGCCCTACGAGCAGTACTTC

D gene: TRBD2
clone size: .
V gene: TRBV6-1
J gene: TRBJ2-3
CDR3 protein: CASSDVAGGPSTDTQYF
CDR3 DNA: TGTGCCAGCAGTGATGTAGCGGGGGGCCCTAGCACAGATACGCAGTATTTT

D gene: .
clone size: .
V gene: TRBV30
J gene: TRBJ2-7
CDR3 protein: CAWSEGGLYEQYF
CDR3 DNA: TGTGCCTGGAGTGAGGGGGGACTCTACGAGCAGTACTTC

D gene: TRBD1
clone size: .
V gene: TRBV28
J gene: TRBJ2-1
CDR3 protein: CASSLPLTGDTEQFF
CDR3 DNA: TGTGCCAGCAGTTTACCCCTTACAGGGGACACTGAGCAGTTCTTC

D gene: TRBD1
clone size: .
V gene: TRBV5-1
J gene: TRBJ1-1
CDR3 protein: CASSVEGTGIEAFF
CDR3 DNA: TGCGCCAGCAGCGTCGAGGGGACAGGAATTGAAGCTTTCTTT

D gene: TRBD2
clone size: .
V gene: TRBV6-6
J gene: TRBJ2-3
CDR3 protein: CASTPTSGGTDTQYF
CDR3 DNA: TGTGCCAGCACCCCGACTAGCGGGGGAACAGATACGCAGTATTTT

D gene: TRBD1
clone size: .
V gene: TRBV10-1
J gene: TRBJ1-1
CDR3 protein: CASSPLRQGRTEAFF
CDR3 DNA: TGCGCCAGCAGTCCCCTTAGACAGGGCCGGACTGAAGCTTTCTTT

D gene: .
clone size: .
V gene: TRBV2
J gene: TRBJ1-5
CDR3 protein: CASSEAGRQPQHF
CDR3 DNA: TGTGCCAGCAGTGAGGCAGGACGGCAGCCCCAGCATTTT

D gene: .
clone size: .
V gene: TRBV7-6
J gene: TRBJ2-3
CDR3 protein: CASSLGPGTDTQYF
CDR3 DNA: TGTGCCAGCAGCTTAGGCCCGGGGACAGATACGCAGTATTTT

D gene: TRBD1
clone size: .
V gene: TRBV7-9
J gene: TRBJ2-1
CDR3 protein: CASSPWDRGYEQFF
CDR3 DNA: TGTGCCAGCAGCCCGTGGGACAGGGGATATGAGCAGTTCTTC

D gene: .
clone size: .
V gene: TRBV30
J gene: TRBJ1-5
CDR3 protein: CAWSGGDGNQPQHF
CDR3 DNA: TGTGCCTGGAGTGGTGGGGACGGCAATCAGCCCCAGCATTTT

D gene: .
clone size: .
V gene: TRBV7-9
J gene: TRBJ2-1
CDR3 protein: CASSLEGGANEQFF
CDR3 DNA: TGTGCCAGCAGCTTAGAGGGCGGGGCGAATGAGCAGTTCTTC

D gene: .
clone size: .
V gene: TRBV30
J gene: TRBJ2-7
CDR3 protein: CAWGWEDTTYEQYF
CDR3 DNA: TGTGCCTGGGGTTGGGAGGACACAACCTACGAGCAGTACTTC

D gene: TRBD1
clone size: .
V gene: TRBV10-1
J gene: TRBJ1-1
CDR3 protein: CASSTGGENTEAFF
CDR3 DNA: TGCGCCAGCTCCACAGGGGGCGAGAACACTGAAGCTTTCTTT

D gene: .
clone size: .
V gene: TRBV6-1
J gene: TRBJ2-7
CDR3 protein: CASSDIVLYEQYF
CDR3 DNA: TGTGCCAGCAGTGACATAGTCCTCTACGAGCAGTACTTC

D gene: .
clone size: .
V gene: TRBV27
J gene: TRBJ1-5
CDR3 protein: CASSLREGSQPQHF
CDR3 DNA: TGTGCCAGCAGTTTAAGAGAGGGAAGTCAGCCCCAGCATTTT

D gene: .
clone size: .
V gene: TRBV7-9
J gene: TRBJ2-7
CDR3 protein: CASSLHYDGSSYEQYF
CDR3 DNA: TGTGCCAGCAGCTTGCATTATGACGGAAGCTCCTACGAGCAGTACTTC

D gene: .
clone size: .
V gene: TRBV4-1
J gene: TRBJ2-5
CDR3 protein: CASSQMASVETQYF
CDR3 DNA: TGCGCCAGCAGCCAAATGGCTAGCGTGGAGACCCAGTACTTC

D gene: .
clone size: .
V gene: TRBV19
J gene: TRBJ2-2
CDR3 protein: CASIAKALGGTRSWTGELFF
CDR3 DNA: TGTGCCAGTATTGCCAAAGCCCTAGGAGGGACGAGGAGTTGGACCGGGGAGCTGTTTTTT

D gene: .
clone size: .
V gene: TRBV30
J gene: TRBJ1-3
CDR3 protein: CAWSEVAGNTIYF
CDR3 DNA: TGTGCCTGGAGTGAGGTAGCTGGAAACACCATATATTTT

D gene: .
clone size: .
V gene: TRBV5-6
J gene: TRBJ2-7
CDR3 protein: CASSLLRSYEQYF
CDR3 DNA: TGTGCCAGCAGCTTGCTCAGATCCTACGAGCAGTACTTC

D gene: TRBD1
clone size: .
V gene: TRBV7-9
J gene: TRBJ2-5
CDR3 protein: CASSQRQGPTLQETQYF
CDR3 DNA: TGTGCCAGCAGCCAGCGACAGGGGCCTACCCTTCAAGAGACCCAGTACTTC

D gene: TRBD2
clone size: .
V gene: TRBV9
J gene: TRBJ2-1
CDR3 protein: CASNLAGAHYNEQFF
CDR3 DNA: TGTGCCAGCAACCTAGCGGGGGCGCACTACAATGAGCAGTTCTTC

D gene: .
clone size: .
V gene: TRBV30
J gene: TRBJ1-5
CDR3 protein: CAWSVKGLVQPQHF
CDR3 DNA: TGTGCCTGGAGTGTGAAGGGGCTGGTTCAGCCCCAGCATTTT

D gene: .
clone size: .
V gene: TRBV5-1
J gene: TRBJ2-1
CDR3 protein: CASSLVGFEQFF
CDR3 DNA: TGCGCCAGCAGCTTGGTTGGCTTTGAGCAGTTCTTC

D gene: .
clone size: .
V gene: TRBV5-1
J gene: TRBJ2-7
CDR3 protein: CASSLEAASEQYF
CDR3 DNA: TGCGCCAGCAGCTTGGAGGCAGCGTCAGAGCAGTACTTC

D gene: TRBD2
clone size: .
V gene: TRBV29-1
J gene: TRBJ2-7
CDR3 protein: CSVAGLAAYEQYF
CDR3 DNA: TGCAGCGTTGCTGGACTAGCGGCCTACGAGCAGTACTTC

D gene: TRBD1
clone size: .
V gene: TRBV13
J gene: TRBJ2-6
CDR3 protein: CASRAQGPGANVLTF
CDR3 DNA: TGTGCCAGCAGAGCACAGGGGCCTGGGGCCAACGTCCTGACTTTC

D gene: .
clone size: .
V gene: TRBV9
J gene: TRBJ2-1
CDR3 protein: CASSSTWLADEQFF
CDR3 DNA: TGTGCCAGCAGCAGTACGTGGCTAGCAGATGAGCAGTTCTTC

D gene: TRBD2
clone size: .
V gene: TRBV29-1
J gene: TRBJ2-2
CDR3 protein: CSVEDPATSGVNTGELFF
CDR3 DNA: TGCAGCGTTGAAGATCCTGCGACTAGCGGGGTTAACACCGGGGAGCTGTTTTTT

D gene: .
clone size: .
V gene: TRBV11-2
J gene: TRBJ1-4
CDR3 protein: CASSLDSSDREKLFF
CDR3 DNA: TGTGCCAGCAGCTTAGATTCTTCGGATCGCGAAAAACTGTTTTTT